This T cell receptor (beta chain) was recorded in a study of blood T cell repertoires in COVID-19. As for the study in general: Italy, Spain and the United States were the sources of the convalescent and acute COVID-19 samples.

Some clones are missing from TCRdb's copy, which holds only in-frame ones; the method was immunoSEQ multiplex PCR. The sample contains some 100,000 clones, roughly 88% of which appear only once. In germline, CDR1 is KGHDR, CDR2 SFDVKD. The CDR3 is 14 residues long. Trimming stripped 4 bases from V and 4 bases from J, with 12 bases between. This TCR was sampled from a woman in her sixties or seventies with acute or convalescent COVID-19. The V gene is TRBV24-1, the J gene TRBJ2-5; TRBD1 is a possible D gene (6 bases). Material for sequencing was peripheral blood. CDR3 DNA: TGTGCCACCAGTGAGGCAGGGGTGGGAGAGACCCAGTACTTC. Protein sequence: CATSEAGVGETQYF.